Each of the 23 T cell receptor beta chains below was sequenced from the same sample in a study of blood T cell repertoires in COVID-19. Assay used: immunoSEQ multiplex PCR; TCRdb lists only in-frame clones, some missing. The sample includes fewer than 150,000 clones, 80% to 90% of them seen just once. Sequenced sample: peripheral blood. These receptors were collected from a woman between 35 and 50 years old with acute or convalescent COVID-19.

This chain connects TRBV29-1 to TRBJ2-7; 9 positions match TRBD1. Germline CDR1 and CDR2: SQVTM and ANQGSEA. With 6 bases clipped from V and 3 bases from J, the junction kept 6 bases outside the gene matches. The CDR3 consists of 13 residues. The CDR3 here is CSVVWGQGYEQYF. The CDR3 DNA follows: TGCAGCGTAGTCTGGGGACAGGGCTACGAGCAGTACTTC.

This clone appeared a single time. The chain has TRBV2 and TRBJ1-2; unclear D gene. V lost 1 base, J lost 4 bases, and 4 bases lay in between. The CDR3 runs to 12 residues. The V gene's germline CDR1 is SNHLY and CDR2 FYNNEI. The CDR3 bases are TGTGCCAGCAGTGAAGTCGGCTATGGCTACACCTTC. It encodes CASSEVGYGYTF.

A single count supports this clone. The chain joins TRBV2 to TRBJ2-3; no clear D gene. The CDR3 totals 14 residues. Germline CDR1 and CDR2: SNHLY and FYNNEI. The V end lost 5 bases, the J end lost 2 bases, and 11 bases lay between the germline ends. The DNA for the CDR3 is TGTGCCAGCAGTCAGGAACAGCCCACAGATACGCAGTATTTT. Translated: CASSQEQPTDTQYF.

CDR3 loop: CASSIVRVKTF. The CDR3 DNA reads TGTGCCAGCAGTATCGTGAGAGTTAAGACCTTC. The chain joins TRBV28 to TRBJ1-2; the D is unclear. Per germline, CDR1 MDHEN and CDR2 SYDVKM. V was cut by 5 bases and J by 14 bases, with 15 bases left in between. The CDR3 is 11 amino acids.

The J gene is TRBJ2-7, the V gene TRBV9, with 14 bases identical to TRBD2. The CDR3 consists of 17 residues. CDR1 is SGDLS and CDR2 is YYNGEE in the germline V gene. V lost 4 bases, J lost 4 bases, and 10 bases stayed unmatched. CDR3 sequence reads: CASSPPGTSGRGYEQYF. CDR3 bases: TGTGCCAGCAGCCCTCCCGGGACTAGCGGGAGAGGATACGAGCAGTACTTC.

The chain links TRBV5-1 to TRBJ2-1, with D hard to call. Looked up from germline, CDR1 is SGHRS and CDR2 is YFSETQ. V was cut by 1 base and J by 6 bases, with 5 bases left in between. The CDR3 is 12 residues long. The CDR3 loop reads CASSLPSNEQFF. The CDR3 nucleotides read TGCGCCAGCAGCTTGCCGAGCAATGAGCAGTTCTTC.

J is TRBJ1-1 and V is TRBV15; unclear D gene. V lost 0 bases, J lost 7 bases, and 6 bases lay in between. The length of the CDR3 is 12 residues. Germline V CDR1 and CDR2: LNHNV, YYDKDF (reference sequence). CDR3 sequence reads: CATSRDSGEAFF. For the CDR3, the DNA is TGTGCCACCAGCAGAGATAGTGGTGAAGCTTTCTTT.

The genes are TRBV19 and TRBJ1-1; D possibly corresponds to TRBD1 (6 bases). V lost 10 bases to trimming and J lost 0 bases, with 18 bases between them. Germline-derived CDR1 and CDR2 are LNHDA and SQIVND (reference sequence). This CDR3 has 15 amino acids. Here the CDR3 reads CATDTGLSMNTEAFF. CDR3 nucleotides: TGTGCCACCGATACAGGGTTATCTATGAACACTGAAGCTTTCTTT.

The rearrangement uses TRBV27 and TRBJ1-6; 9 bases agree with TRBD1. Germline-derived CDR1 and CDR2 are MNHEY and SMNVEV (reference sequence). V trimming: 5 bases; J trimming: 7 bases; junction bases outside the gene matches: 3. The CDR3 covers 14 residues. The CDR3 nucleotides read TGTGCCAGCAGTCCCGGACAGGGGAATTCACCCCTCCACTTT. The encoded protein is CASSPGQGNSPLHF.

The chain is built from TRBV7-9 and TRBJ1-2, with 7 positions matching TRBD1. Germline V gene data show CDR1 as SEHNR and CDR2 as FQNEAQ (reference sequence). V shed 2 bases, J shed 4 bases, and the junction held 10 bases outside the gene matches. This CDR3 is built from 16 residues. For the CDR3, the DNA is TGTGCCAGCAGCTTATCGATGGGGCGACAGGGCTATGGCTACACCTTC. Translated: CASSLSMGRQGYGYTF. Full variable domain (rest looked up from reference TRBV7-9 and TRBJ1-2): DTGVSQNPRHKITKRGQNVTFRCDPISEHNRLYWYRQTLGQGPEFLTYFQNEAQLEKSRLLSDRFSAERPKGSFSTLEIQRTEQGDSAMYLCASSLSMGRQGYGYTFGSGTRLTVV.

The chain combines TRBV12-3 or TRBV12-4 with TRBJ1-2; D not certain. The germline V and J ends were trimmed by 4 bases and 2 bases, with 5 bases remaining between them. The CDR3 contains 12 residues. CDR3 protein: CASSYSNYGYTF. CDR3 in DNA: TGTGCCAGCAGTTACTCGAACTATGGCTACACCTTC.

This clone was seen just once. Different DNA sequences within this sample yield the same CDR3. The CDR3 region is CASSVGTGGFYEQYF. The CDR3 DNA follows: TGTGCCAGCAGCGTTGGGACAGGGGGTTTTTACGAGCAGTACTTC. This rearrangement joins TRBV9 to TRBJ2-7, with 11 nucleotides matching TRBD1. V lost 2 bases, J lost 4 bases, and 5 bases stayed unmatched. The CDR3 covers 15 residues. Germline CDR1 reads SGDLS; CDR2 reads YYNGEE.

This clone was seen more than once but under ten times. The sample carries other DNA sequences with the same CDR3. The rearrangement joins TRBV19 to TRBJ1-6; TRBD1 matches 9 bases. Per germline, CDR1 LNHDA and CDR2 SQIVND (reference sequence). With V trimmed by 4 bases and J by 10 bases, 2 bases remained unmatched. The CDR3 consists of 13 residues. The CDR3 sequence: CASSTTGGSPLHF. The CDR3 region has the DNA TGTGCCAGTAGTACGACAGGGGGATCACCCCTCCACTTT. Variable domain in full (rest from reference TRBV19 and TRBJ1-6): DGGITQSPKYLFRKEGQNVTLSCEQNLNHDAMYWYRQDPGQGLRLIYYSQIVNDFQKGDIAEGYSVSREKKESFPLTVTSAQKNPTAFYLCASSTTGGSPLHFGNGTRLTVT.

The gene calls are TRBV7-2 and TRBJ2-1; D unresolved. Looked up from germline, CDR1 is SGHTA and CDR2 is FQGNSA. This CDR3 is 17 amino acids long. V was cut by 1 base and J by 6 bases, with 19 bases left in between. CDR3 sequence reads: CASSLGPLRNVGNEQFF. The DNA of the CDR3 is TGTGCCAGCAGCTTAGGGCCCCTGCGGAATGTCGGCAATGAGCAGTTCTTC.

A few counts support this clone. This chain connects TRBV7-9 to TRBJ1-6; tentative D call: TRBD1 (6 bases). Germline V gives CDR1 SEHNR, CDR2 FQNEAQ (reference sequence). Trimming pared 5 bases from V and 15 bases from J, leaving 17 bases between. There are 13 residues in the CDR3. This chain's CDR3 is CASSLDRFGGLHF. As DNA, the CDR3 is TGTGCCAGCAGCCTAGACAGGTTTGGCGGCCTCCACTTT.

The chain employs TRBV5-8 and TRBJ1-4; 8 bases match TRBD1. The CDR3 has 16 amino acids. The junction had 8 bases not matched to a gene; V was cut back by 4 bases and J by 3 bases. Germline V lookup: CDR1 SGHTS, CDR2 YDEGEE. In DNA, the CDR3 is TGTGCCAGCAGCGATGGACAGGGCGCGGCTAATGAAAAACTGTTTTTT. Translating it yields CASSDGQGAANEKLFF.

In DNA form, the CDR3 reads TGTGCCAGCAGCTTAGCCGCTAGCGGGAGCAGCCACGAGCAGTACTTC. The encoded protein is CASSLAASGSSHEQYF. The chain joins TRBV11-2 to TRBJ2-7; 10 bases match TRBD2. The junction had 8 bases not matched to a gene; V was cut back by 1 base and J by 5 bases. The CDR3 consists of 16 residues. Germline V lookup: CDR1 SGHAT, CDR2 FQNNGV.

This clone was counted only a few times. V gene TRBV5-8 combines with J gene TRBJ2-1, with TRBD2 matching over 14 bases. Germline loops: CDR1 SGHTS, CDR2 YDEGEE. CDR3 length: 16 residues. V was clipped by 3 bases and J by 7 bases; unmatched bases: 6. The CDR3 spells CASSSTGTSGGNEQFF. CDR3 in DNA: TGTGCCAGCAGCTCGACCGGGACTAGCGGGGGTAATGAGCAGTTCTTC.

The chain links TRBV6-5 to TRBJ1-6, with 12 bases that match TRBD1. CDR1 MNHEY and CDR2 SVGAGI come from the germline V gene. J was trimmed by 10 bases and V by 0 bases; bases with no gene match: 4. There are 16 residues in the CDR3. The CDR3 loop reads CASSYSGGTGGSPLHF. DNA of the CDR3: TGTGCCAGCAGTTACTCCGGCGGGACAGGGGGCTCACCCCTCCACTTT.

V is TRBV5-4 and J is TRBJ2-3; 9 bases map to TRBD2. This CDR3 has 15 residues. Trimming at V came to 1 base and at J to 6 bases, leaving 6 bases not matched to a gene. Germline values: CDR1 SGHNT, CDR2 YYREEE (reference sequence). The CDR3 DNA sequence: TGTGCCAGCAGCTTGTCGGGCGGGAGGGAGGATACGCAGTATTTT. Its translation is CASSLSGGREDTQYF.

The chain is built from TRBV5-4 and TRBJ2-3; D is perhaps TRBD2 (5 bases). This CDR3 comprises 16 residues. Germline CDR1 reads SGHNT; CDR2 reads YYREEE (reference sequence). Trimming left V 0 bases short and J 4 bases short, with 15 bases between. The CDR3 DNA is TGTGCCAGCAGCTTGGCCCGGCTAGCCGGAGCAGATACGCAGTATTTT. This codes for CASSLARLAGADTQYF.

The CDR3 protein is CASSSRQASTDTQYF. The CDR3 coding sequence is TGTGCCAGCAGTAGCCGACAGGCTAGCACAGATACGCAGTATTTT. The chain has TRBV27 and TRBJ2-3; possible D gene TRBD1, 6 bases. The CDR3 is made up of 15 amino acids. The V end was cut by 5 bases, the J end by 0 bases, with 12 bases between. Germline V CDR1 and CDR2: MNHEY, SMNVEV (reference sequence).

The chain joins TRBV6-5 to TRBJ2-7, with 7 bases fitting TRBD1. The CDR3 runs 13 residues. J was trimmed by 2 bases and V by 8 bases; bases with no gene match: 6. The germline CDR1 and CDR2 sequences are MNHEY and SVGAGI. The CDR3 here is CASGGQEAYEQYF. In DNA form, the CDR3 reads TGTGCCAGCGGAGGACAGGAGGCCTACGAGCAGTACTTC.